Sequencing of this T cell receptor (beta chain) was carried out in a study of T-cell memory formation after mild COVID-19. Study-level points and caveats: Clones that contracted clustered mainly in CM and EM if CD4+ and in EMRA if CD8+.

This clonotype came up many times. What it recognizes is unknown. TCRdb independently ran MiXCR on the 5' RACE reads; one entry per CDR3 protein. The data hold approximately 350,000 distinct CDR3 sequences, with over 10% observed a single time. Between the trimmed V and J ends, which lost 3 bases and 6 bases, there was a span of 10 bases. The CDR3 extends over 13 amino acids. Germline V CDR1 and CDR2: MNHEY, SVGAGI. The J gene is TRBJ2-3, the V gene TRBV6-5, with D maybe TRBD1 (5 bases). Specimen: PBMCs or a T cell subset sorted from them (not recorded which). The sequence came from a man in his late teens or twenties who had mild COVID-19 (a few samples of this study predate the infection). Cell type and time point are not known. The CDR3 DNA sequence: TGTGCCAGCAGTTATAGCAGGGCGGATACGCAGTATTTT. This translates into CASSYSRADTQYF.